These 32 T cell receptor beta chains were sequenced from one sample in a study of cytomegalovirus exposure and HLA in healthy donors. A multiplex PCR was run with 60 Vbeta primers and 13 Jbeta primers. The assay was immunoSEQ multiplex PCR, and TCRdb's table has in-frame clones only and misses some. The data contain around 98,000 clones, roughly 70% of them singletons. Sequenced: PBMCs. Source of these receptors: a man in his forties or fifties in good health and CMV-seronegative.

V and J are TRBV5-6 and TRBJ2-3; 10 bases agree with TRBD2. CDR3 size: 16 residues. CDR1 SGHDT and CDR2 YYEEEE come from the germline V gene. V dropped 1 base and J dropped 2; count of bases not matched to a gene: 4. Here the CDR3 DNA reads TGTGCCAGCAGCTTGTTCACTAGCGGGGTCACAGATACGCAGTATTTT. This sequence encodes CASSLFTSGVTDTQYF.

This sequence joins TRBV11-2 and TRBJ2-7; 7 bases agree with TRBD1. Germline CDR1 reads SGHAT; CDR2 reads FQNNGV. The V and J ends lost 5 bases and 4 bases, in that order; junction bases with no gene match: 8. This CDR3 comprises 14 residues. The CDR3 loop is CASSLTGYTYEQYF. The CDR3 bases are TGTGCCAGCAGCCTGACAGGGTATACGTACGAGCAGTACTTC.

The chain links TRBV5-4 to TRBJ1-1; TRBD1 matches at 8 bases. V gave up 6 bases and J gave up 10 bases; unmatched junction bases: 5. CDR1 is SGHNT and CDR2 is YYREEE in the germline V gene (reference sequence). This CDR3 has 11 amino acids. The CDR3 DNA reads TGTGCCAGCACTTCACAGGGGGTAGCTTTCTTT. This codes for CASTSQGVAFF.

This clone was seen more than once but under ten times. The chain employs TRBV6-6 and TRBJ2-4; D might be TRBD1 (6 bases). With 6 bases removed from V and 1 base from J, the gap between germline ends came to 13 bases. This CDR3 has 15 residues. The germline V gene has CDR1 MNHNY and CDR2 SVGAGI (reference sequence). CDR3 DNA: TGTGCCAGCAGCTTTGGACAGATCGCCAAAAACATTCAGTACTTC. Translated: CASSFGQIAKNIQYF.

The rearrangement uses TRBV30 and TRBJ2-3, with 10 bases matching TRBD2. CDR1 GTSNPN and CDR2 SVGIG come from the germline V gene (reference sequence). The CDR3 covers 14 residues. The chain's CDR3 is CAMGLAGVGDTQYF. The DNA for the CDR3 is TGTGCGATGGGGCTAGCGGGAGTAGGGGATACGCAGTATTTT.

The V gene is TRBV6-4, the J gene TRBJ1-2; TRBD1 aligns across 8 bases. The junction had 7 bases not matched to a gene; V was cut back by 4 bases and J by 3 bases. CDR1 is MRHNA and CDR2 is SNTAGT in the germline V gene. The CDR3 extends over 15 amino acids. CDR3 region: CASSVAGGVDYGYTF. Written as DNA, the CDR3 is TGTGCCAGCAGTGTCGCAGGGGGCGTCGACTATGGCTACACCTTC.

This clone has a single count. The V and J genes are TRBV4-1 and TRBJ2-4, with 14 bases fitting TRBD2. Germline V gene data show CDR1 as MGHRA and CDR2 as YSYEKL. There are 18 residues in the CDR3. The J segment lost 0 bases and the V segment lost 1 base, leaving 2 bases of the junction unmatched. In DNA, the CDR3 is TGCGCCAGCAGCCAAGGACTAGCGGGAGGGCTAGCCAAAAACATTCAGTACTTC. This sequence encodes CASSQGLAGGLAKNIQYF.

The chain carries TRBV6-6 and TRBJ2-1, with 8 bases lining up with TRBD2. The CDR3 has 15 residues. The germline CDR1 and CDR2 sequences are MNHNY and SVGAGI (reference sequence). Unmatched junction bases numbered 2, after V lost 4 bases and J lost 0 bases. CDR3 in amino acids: CASSLGLASYNEQFF. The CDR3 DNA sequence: TGTGCCAGCAGTTTAGGACTAGCCTCCTACAATGAGCAGTTCTTC.

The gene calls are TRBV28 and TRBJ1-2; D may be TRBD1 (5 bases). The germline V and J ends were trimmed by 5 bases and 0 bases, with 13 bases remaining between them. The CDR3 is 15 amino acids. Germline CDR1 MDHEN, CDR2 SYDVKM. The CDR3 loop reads CASSPFTGANYGYTF. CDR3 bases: TGTGCCAGCAGTCCCTTTACGGGGGCTAACTATGGCTACACCTTC.

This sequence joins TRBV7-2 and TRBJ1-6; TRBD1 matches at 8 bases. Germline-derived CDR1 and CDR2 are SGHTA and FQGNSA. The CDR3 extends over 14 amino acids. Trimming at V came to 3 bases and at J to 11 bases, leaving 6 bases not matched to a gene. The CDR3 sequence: CASSFDRGAAPLHF. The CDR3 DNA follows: TGTGCCAGCAGCTTTGACAGGGGAGCGGCACCCCTCCACTTT.

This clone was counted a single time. The CDR3 nucleotides read TGTGCCAGCAGCCTCCGACAGAGTAACTATGGCTACACCTTC. Its translation is CASSLRQSNYGYTF. The chain carries TRBV7-8 and TRBJ1-2; D is perhaps TRBD1 (5 bases). V shed 5 bases and J shed 1 base, with 11 bases lying between them. The CDR3 length is 14 residues. Germline lookup yields CDR1 SGHVS and CDR2 FQNEAQ. Filled out from reference TRBV7-8 and TRBJ1-2, the complete variable domain reads GAGVSQSPRYKVAKRGQDVALRCDPISGHVSLFWYQQALGQGPEFLTYFQNEAQLDKSGLPSDRFFAERPEGSVSTLKIQRTQQEDSAVYLCASSLRQSNYGYTFGSGTRLTVV.

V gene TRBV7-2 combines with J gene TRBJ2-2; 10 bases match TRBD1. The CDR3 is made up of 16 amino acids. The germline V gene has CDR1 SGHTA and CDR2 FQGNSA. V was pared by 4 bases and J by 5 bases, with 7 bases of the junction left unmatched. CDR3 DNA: TGTGCCAGCAGCTGGGGACAGGGGTGGGGTACCGGGGAGCTGTTTTTT. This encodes CASSWGQGWGTGELFF.

The CDR3 region is CASSLRDRIYEQYF. The DNA for the CDR3 is TGTGCCAGCAGCTTACGGGACAGAATCTACGAGCAGTACTTC. The gene calls are TRBV7-8 and TRBJ2-7, with 7 nucleotides matching TRBD1. V lost 2 bases, J lost 3 bases, and 4 bases stayed unmatched. The CDR3 runs to 14 residues. Germline assignment: CDR1 SGHVS and CDR2 FQNEAQ.

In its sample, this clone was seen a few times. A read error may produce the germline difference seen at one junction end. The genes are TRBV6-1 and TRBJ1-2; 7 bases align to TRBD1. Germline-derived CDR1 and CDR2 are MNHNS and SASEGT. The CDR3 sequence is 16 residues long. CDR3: CAISEARGASVYGYTF. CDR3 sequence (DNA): TGTGCCATCAGTGAAGCCAGGGGGGCTTCTGTCTATGGCTACACCTTC.

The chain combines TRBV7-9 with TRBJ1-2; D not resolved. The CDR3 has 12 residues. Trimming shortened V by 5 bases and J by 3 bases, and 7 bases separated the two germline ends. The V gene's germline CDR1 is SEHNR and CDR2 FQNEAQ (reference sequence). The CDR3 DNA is TGTGCCAGCAGCCCCCAGTACTATGGCTACACCTTC. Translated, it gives CASSPQYYGYTF.

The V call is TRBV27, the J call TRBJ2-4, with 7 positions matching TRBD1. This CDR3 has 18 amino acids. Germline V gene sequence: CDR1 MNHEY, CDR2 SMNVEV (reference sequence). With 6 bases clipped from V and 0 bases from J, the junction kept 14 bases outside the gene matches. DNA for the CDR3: TGTGCCAGCAGCCCTCGGCCCGACAGGGTACGAGCCAAAAACATTCAGTACTTC. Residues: CASSPRPDRVRAKNIQYF.

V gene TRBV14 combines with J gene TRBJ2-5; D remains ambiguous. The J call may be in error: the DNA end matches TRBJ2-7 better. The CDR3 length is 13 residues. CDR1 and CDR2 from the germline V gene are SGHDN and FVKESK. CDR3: CASSPTDFYEQYF. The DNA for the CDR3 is TGTGCCAGCAGTCCCACTGACTTTTACGAGCAGTACTTC.

The CDR3 nucleotides are TGTGCCAGCAGCCCGAGACACCCGGACAGGGAGTACGAGCAGTACTTC. It specifies CASSPRHPDREYEQYF. This chain connects TRBV11-3 to TRBJ2-7, with 8 nucleotides matching TRBD1. The CDR3 has 16 residues. The germline CDR1 and CDR2 sequences are SGHNT and YENEEA. After removal of 5 bases from V and 4 bases from J, the junction contained 13 bases not matched to a gene.

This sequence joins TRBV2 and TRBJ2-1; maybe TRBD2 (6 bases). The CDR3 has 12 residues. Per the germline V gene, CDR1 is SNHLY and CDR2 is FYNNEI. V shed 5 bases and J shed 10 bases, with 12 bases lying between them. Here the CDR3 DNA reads TGTGCCAGCAGTCCAACTAGCCACGAGCAGTTCTTC. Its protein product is CASSPTSHEQFF.

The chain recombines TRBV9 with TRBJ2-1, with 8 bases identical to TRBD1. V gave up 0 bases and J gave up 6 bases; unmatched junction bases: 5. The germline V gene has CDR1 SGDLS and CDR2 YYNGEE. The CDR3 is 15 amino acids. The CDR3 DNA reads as TGTGCCAGCAGCGTAGGGACAGGGTATAGCAATGAGCAGTTCTTC. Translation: CASSVGTGYSNEQFF. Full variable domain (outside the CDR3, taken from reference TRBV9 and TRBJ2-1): DSGVTQTPKHLITATGQRVTLRCSPRSGDLSVYWYQQSLDQGLQFLIQYYNGEERAKGNILERFSAQQFPDLHSELNLSSLELGDSALYFCASSVGTGYSNEQFFGPGTRLTVL.

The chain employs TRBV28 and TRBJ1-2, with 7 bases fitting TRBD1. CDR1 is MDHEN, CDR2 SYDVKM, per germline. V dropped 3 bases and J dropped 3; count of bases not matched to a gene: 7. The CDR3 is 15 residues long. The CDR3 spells CASSLATGADYGYTF. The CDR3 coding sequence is TGTGCCAGCAGTTTGGCTACAGGGGCTGACTATGGCTACACCTTC.

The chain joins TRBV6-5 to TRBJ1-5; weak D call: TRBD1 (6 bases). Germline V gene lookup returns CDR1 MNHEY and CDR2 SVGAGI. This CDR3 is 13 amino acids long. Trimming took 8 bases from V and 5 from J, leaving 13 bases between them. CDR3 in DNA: TGTGCCAGCGGAAAGACAGGTTATCAGCCCCAGCATTTT. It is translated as CASGKTGYQPQHF.

The CDR3 spells CASSRTGGVYEQYF. For the CDR3, the DNA is TGTGCCAGCAGCAGGACAGGTGGGGTTTACGAGCAGTACTTC. J is TRBJ2-7 and V is TRBV27; the match to TRBD1 covers 7 bases. With 6 bases clipped from V and 4 bases from J, the junction kept 9 bases outside the gene matches. CDR3 length equals 14 residues. Germline loops: CDR1 MNHEY, CDR2 SMNVEV (reference sequence).

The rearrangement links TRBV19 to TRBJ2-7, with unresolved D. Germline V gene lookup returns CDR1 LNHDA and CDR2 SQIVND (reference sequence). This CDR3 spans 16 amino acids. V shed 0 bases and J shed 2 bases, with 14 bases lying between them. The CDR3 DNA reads TGTGCCAGTAGTATAGATCAGTGGGCTTTCACCTACGAGCAGTACTTC. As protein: CASSIDQWAFTYEQYF.

The CDR3 here is CASNRGGPLHF. CDR3 DNA: TGTGCCAGCAATAGGGGAGGCCCCCTCCACTTT. The rearrangement uses TRBV6-1 and TRBJ1-6, with D perhaps matching TRBD1 (5 bases). This CDR3 spans 11 amino acids. V lost 7 bases, J lost 13 bases, and 11 bases lay in between. CDR1 and CDR2 (germline): MNHNS, SASEGT.

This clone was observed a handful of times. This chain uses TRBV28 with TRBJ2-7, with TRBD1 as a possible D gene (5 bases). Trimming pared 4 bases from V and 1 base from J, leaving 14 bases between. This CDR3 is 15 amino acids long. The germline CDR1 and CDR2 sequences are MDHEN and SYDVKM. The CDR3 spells CASSSPGYTSYEQYF. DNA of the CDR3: TGTGCCAGCAGTTCCCCAGGGTACACTTCCTACGAGCAGTACTTC.

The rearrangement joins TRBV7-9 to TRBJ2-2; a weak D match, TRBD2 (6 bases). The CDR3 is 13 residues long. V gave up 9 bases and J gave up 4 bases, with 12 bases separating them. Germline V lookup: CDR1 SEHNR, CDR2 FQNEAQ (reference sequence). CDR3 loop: CARGEAGTGELFF. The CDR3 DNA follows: TGTGCCAGGGGGGAGGCAGGCACCGGGGAGCTGTTTTTT.

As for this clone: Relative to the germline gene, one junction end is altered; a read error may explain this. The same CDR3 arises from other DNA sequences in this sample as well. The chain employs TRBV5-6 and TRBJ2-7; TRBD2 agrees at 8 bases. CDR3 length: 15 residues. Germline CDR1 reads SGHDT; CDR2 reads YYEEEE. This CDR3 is CASSFRGGSSYEQYF. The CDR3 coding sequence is TGCGCCAGCAGCTTTCGCGGGGGGAGCTCCTACGAGCAGTACTTC.

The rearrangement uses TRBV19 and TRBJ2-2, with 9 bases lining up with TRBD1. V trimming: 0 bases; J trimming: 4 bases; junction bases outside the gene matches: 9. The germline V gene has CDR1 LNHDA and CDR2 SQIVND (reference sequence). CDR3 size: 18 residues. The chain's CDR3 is CASSIEARDRVFTGELFF. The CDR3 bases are TGTGCCAGTAGTATAGAAGCCAGGGACAGGGTGTTCACCGGGGAGCTGTTTTTT.

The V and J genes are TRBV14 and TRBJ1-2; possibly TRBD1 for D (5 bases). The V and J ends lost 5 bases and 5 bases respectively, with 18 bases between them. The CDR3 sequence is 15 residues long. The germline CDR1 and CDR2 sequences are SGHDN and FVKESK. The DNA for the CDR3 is TGTGCCAGCAGCAAAGCCGGGACTAGACTTTATGGCTACACCTTC. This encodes CASSKAGTRLYGYTF.

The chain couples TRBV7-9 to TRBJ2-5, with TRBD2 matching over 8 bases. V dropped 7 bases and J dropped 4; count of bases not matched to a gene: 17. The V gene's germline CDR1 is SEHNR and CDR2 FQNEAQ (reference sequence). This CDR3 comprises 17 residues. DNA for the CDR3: TGTGCCAGCACCCCGGCTTACCGGGGGGGTGGGAGAGAGACCCAGTACTTC. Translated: CASTPAYRGGGRETQYF.

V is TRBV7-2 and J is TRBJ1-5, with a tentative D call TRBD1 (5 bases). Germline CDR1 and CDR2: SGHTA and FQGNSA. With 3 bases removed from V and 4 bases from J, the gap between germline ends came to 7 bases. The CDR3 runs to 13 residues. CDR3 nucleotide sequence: TGTGCCAGCAGCTTCGGGGGTAATCAGCCCCAGCATTTT. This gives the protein CASSFGGNQPQHF.